This T cell receptor beta chain derives from a study of T cells in Graves' hyperthyroidism and ophthalmopathy. Germline-derived CDR1 and CDR2 are SQVTM and ANQGSEA. The V gene end was trimmed by 6 bases and the J gene end by 4 bases; junction bases not matched to a gene: 4. The CDR3 runs 13 residues. TCR beta CDR3 sequences were amplified from RNA transcripts. HTBI primers were used for first-round RT-PCR of the TCR CDR3. TCRdb re-derived calls from the multiplex PCR reads in MiXCR, one entry per CDR3 protein. In the table there are about 690,000 distinct CDR3 sequences, 15% to 20% of which are singletons.

The genes are TRBV29-1 and TRBJ2-2; 8 nucleotides match TRBD1. The receptor's source is a man between 45 and 60 years old with Graves' hyperthyroidism. The sequenced sample consisted of blood. The DNA for the CDR3 is TGCAGCGTGCAGGGGGCAGGCACCGGGGAGCTGTTTTTT. This encodes CSVQGAGTGELFF.